This T cell receptor beta chain was recorded in a study of graft-versus-host responses after intestinal transplantation. This clone was recorded once. Its target is unknown. Assay used: immunoSEQ multiplex PCR; TCRdb lists only in-frame clones, some missing. The data show nearly 95,000 clones, more than 85% seen once. Germline lookup yields CDR1 SGHDT and CDR2 YYEEEE. With V trimmed by 2 bases and J by 7 bases, 7 bases remained unmatched. The CDR3 totals 15 residues. Broader study findings: Analysis identified GvH clones in recipient marrow, with some appearing first in ileum or blood. An association linked early post-transplant HvG declines with peak circulating GvH clone levels.

This sequence joins TRBV5-6 and TRBJ2-1, with 9 nucleotides matching TRBD2. The specimen was unstimulated CD8+ T cells sorted from spleen or lymph node cells, collected before intestinal transplant. This receptor was taken from a human donor who received an intestinal transplant. CDR3 region: CASSLVSSGVNEQFF. As DNA, the CDR3 is TGTGCCAGCAGCTTAGTTTCTAGCGGGGTTAATGAGCAGTTCTTC.